Following are 6 T cell receptor beta chains from one sample sequenced in a study of CXCR3-negative and CXCR3-positive naive CD8 T cells. Study results and caveats: CXCR3-positive naive cells had more hydrophobic TRB CDR3s than CXCR3-negative naive cells.

These TCRs' antigens remain unknown. Libraries were UMI-labeled 5' RACE TRB cDNA. Using the 5' RACE reads, TCRdb records one entry per CDR3 protein without DNA. Its listing shows more than 75,000 distinct CDR3 sequences. The sequencing input was naive CXCR3+ CD8+ T cells from blood. Subset: CD45RO-CCR7+CD27+CD95- naive CD8+ T cells expressing CXCR3 (TNR3+). The receptors stem from a human donor in good health. Some clones in this sample may be carry-over from other donors' samples.

This chain uses TRBV28 with TRBJ2-6; TCRdb proposes TRBD2, but this gene call is untestable without DNA. Per the germline V gene, CDR1 is MDHEN and CDR2 is SYDVKM. The CDR3 covers 15 residues. CDR3 sequence reads: CASSLGLSGANVLTF.

This chain connects TRBV20-1 to TRBJ2-1. The CDR3 has 13 residues. CDR1 DFQATT and CDR2 SNEGSKA come from the germline V gene (reference sequence). CDR3 loop: CSAELSSYNEQFF.

The chain has TRBV6-2 or TRBV6-3 and TRBJ2-1; TCRdb selects TRBD1, and the lack of DNA leaves this call unchecked. This CDR3 has 16 amino acids. The germline V gene has CDR1 MNHEY and CDR2 SVGEGT. CDR3 in amino acids: CASSYLEDLRGNEQFF.

The rearrangement uses TRBV5-1 and TRBJ2-7; TCRdb names TRBD1, which stays unverified in the absence of DNA. CDR1 is SGHRS and CDR2 is YFSETQ in the germline V gene. This CDR3 region has 13 residues. This chain's CDR3 is CASSFQGASEQYF.

This chain links TRBV7-9 with TRBJ2-7; TCRdb returns TRBD1, unconfirmable since there is no DNA. The CDR3 runs to 14 residues. Germline V gives CDR1 SEHNR, CDR2 FQNEAQ (reference sequence). The CDR3 loop reads CASSPPDREYEQYF.

CDR3 sequence reads: CASSLAGTGGTDTQYF. V usage is TRBV5-1 and J usage is TRBJ2-3; there is no DNA to check the TCRdb D call of TRBD1. In germline, CDR1 is SGHRS, CDR2 YFSETQ. The CDR3 totals 16 residues.